This T cell receptor beta chain is from a study of vaccination and CD4 T cells after COVID-19. The overall study: A median of around 73 days (range 14 to 241) separated dose two from the taking of post-vaccine samples. Overall study findings and caveats: Rising from 21 to 38, the median of SARS-CoV-2-reactive clonotypes did not change significantly.

Treatment given: approximately 9-day PBMC culture with coronavirus spike peptide pools or control peptides (ViraFEST assay). Peptide pools at around 9.6 ug/ml stimulated two million PBMCs per well with 10 IU/ml IL-2. Once cultured about 9 days, CD4+ T cells underwent isolation by negative selection. A few counts support this clonotype. Antigen: not known. V was trimmed by 1 base and J by 7 bases, leaving 8 bases between them. The CDR3 runs to 14 residues. Germline assignment: CDR1 SGHTA and CDR2 FQGNSA. The Oncomine TCR Beta short-read assay was what sequenced the DNA obtained from cultured CD4+ T cells. TCRdb used MiXCR to reprocess the PCR reads, holding one entry per CDR3 protein. The data contain roughly 14,000 distinct CDR3 sequences, around a third of them singletons.

The sequence was collected from a human donor with COVID-19. The sample consisted of cultured CD4+ T cells from blood. The chain couples TRBV7-2 to TRBJ1-6; TRBD1 is a possible D gene (5 bases). The CDR3 here is CASSLGGRNSPLHF. CDR3 nucleotide sequence: TGTGCCAGCAGCTTAGGGGGGAGGAATTCACCCCTCCACTTT.